These T cell receptor beta chains were read from a single sample in a study of OX40 agonist ivuxolimab in advanced cancers. The assay was immunoSEQ multiplex PCR, and TCRdb's table has in-frame clones only and misses some. This table holds about 55,000 clones, approximately 86% found once. The specimen was CD4+ or CD8+ T cells sorted from blood, collected in a trial of the OX40 agonist ivuxolimab. The receptors derive from an adult with an advanced solid tumor such as melanoma, head and neck, liver or kidney cancer. Both conserved end residues are part of each CDR3. The D gene is left open where the match is weak. Only some rows state a clone size, as once, few, many or a class for expanded clones.

j_gene	v_gene	abundance	d_gene	CDR3nt	CDR3aa
TRBJ2-7	TRBV6-6	-	TRBD1	TGTGCCAGCAGTTCCTTCGGGACAGGGATCTACGAGCAGTACTTC	CASSSFGTGIYEQYF
TRBJ2-5	TRBV29-1	-	TRBD2	TGCAGCGTTGATACGAGCGGGAGTGACGAGACCCAGTACTTC	CSVDTSGSDETQYF
TRBJ2-1	TRBV10-1	-	-	TGCGCCAGCAGTGAGAGTTTATACAATGAGCAGTTCTTC	CASSESLYNEQFF
TRBJ2-4	TRBV29-1	-	-	TGCAGCGTCCGCGGGTGGGCCAAAAACATTCAGTACTTC	CSVRGWAKNIQYF
TRBJ2-2	TRBV7-6	-	TRBD1	TGTGCCAGCAGCTTCCGGGACAGGGGGCGGACCGGGGAGCTGTTTTTT	CASSFRDRGRTGELFF
TRBJ2-1	TRBV7-6	-	TRBD2	TGTGCCAGCAGCCGGGGGGGTCGTTACAATGAGCAGTTCTTC	CASSRGGRYNEQFF
TRBJ2-1	TRBV11-2	few	-	TGTGCCAGCAGCGCGAGGGGGGAAAGCTCCTACAATGAGCAGTTCTTC	CASSARGESSYNEQFF
TRBJ1-3	TRBV5-1	-	-	TGCGCCAGCAGCTTGGAAGGGCCTGGAAACACCATATATTTT	CASSLEGPGNTIYF
TRBJ2-1	TRBV29-1	-	-	TGCAGCGCCCCCGGGACTGGCAATTACAATGAGCAGTTCTTC	CSAPGTGNYNEQFF
TRBJ2-7	TRBV6-1	-	-	TGTGCCAGCAGTGCACAGGGTTGGGGGGCCGGCGAGCAGTACTTC	CASSAQGWGAGEQYF
TRBJ2-3	TRBV7-3	-	-	TGTGCCAGCAGCTTAGCGACACCGCCAGATACGCAGTATTTT	CASSLATPPDTQYF
TRBJ1-4	TRBV30	-	-	TGTGCCTGGAGCCCGGGCAGGGCACGGGAAAAACTGTTTTTT	CAWSPGRAREKLFF
TRBJ2-1	TRBV18	-	-	TGTGCCAGCTCACCCCTCGGGTTCGGATACAATGAGCAGTTCTTC	CASSPLGFGYNEQFF
TRBJ2-7	TRBV6-5	-	-	TGTGCCAGCCTCAACTCTGACAGCTACGAGCAGTACTTC	CASLNSDSYEQYF
TRBJ2-7	TRBV10-1	-	-	TGCGCCAGCAGTGAGTCGTCGGGCTACGAGCAGTACTTC	CASSESSGYEQYF
TRBJ1-1	TRBV2	-	-	TGTGCCAGCAGTGCTCTGGGCGGGAGGGGAACTGAAGCTTTCTTT	CASSALGGRGTEAFF
TRBJ2-7	TRBV11-2	-	TRBD1	TGTGCCAGCAGCAGAGGGACAGCCTCCTACGAGCAGTACTTC	CASSRGTASYEQYF
TRBJ2-1	TRBV5-1	-	TRBD2	TGCGCCAGCAGCCACGGGCGACAACTAGCGCAGACCTACAATGAGCAGTTCTTC	CASSHGRQLAQTYNEQFF
TRBJ2-7	TRBV18	-	TRBD1	TGTGCCAGCTCACCTACCCGGGACAGGTTATCCTACGAGCAGTACTTC	CASSPTRDRLSYEQYF
TRBJ1-5	TRBV19	once	-	TGTGCCAGTAGGGCAGCTCCCCAGGATCAGCCCCAGCATTTT	CASRAAPQDQPQHF
TRBJ2-5	TRBV19	-	-	TGTGCCAGTAGTATCCGGACAGTCCACGAGACCCAGTACTTC	CASSIRTVHETQYF
TRBJ1-1	TRBV30	-	-	TGTGCCTGGGCAAAACAGGTTGGGTATGGAGCTTTCTTT	CAWAKQVGYGAFF
TRBJ1-3	TRBV30	once	TRBD1	TGTGCCTGGAGACGGGGACTTTATTCCCGGGACAGTAACAGAACTGGAAACACCATATATTTT	CAWRRGLYSRDSNRTGNTIYF
TRBJ1-6	TRBV14	-	TRBD1	TGTGCCAGCAGACGGACAGGGAACGGATCACCCCTCCACTTT	CASRRTGNGSPLHF
TRBJ2-2	TRBV6-1	-	TRBD1	TGTGCCAGCAGCACCTTACAGGGGACCGGGGAGCTGTTTTTT	CASSTLQGTGELFF
TRBJ1-1	TRBV30	-	-	TGTGCCTGGAGTGGGGGCGAGCAGGGCCAAAACACTGAAGCTTTCTTT	CAWSGGEQGQNTEAFF
TRBJ2-7	TRBV10-3	-	TRBD2	TGTGCCATCTCAGGACTAGCGGGAGACGGACACGAGCAGTACTTC	CAISGLAGDGHEQYF
TRBJ2-2	TRBV6-5	-	-	TGTGCCAGCATCCGAGACAGGAGAAACACCGGGGAGCTGTTTTTT	CASIRDRRNTGELFF
TRBJ1-1	TRBV6-6	-	-	TGTGCCAGCAGTTACGTAAAGAACACTGAAGCTTTCTTT	CASSYVKNTEAFF
TRBJ2-3	TRBV6-1	once	TRBD2	TGTGCCAGCAGTGACACCGGGCGGGGGACAGATACGCAGTATTTT	CASSDTGRGTDTQYF
TRBJ1-4	TRBV28	-	-	TGTGCCAGCACCACGAGGGACGGACCTAATGAAAAACTGTTTTTT	CASTTRDGPNEKLFF
TRBJ1-1	TRBV6-6	-	-	TGTGCCAGCAAGATGACAGGAGCGAACACTGAAGCTTTCTTT	CASKMTGANTEAFF
TRBJ2-7	TRBV29-1	-	-	TGCAGCGTTGAAAGAGGGGGGAACGAGCAGTACTTC	CSVERGGNEQYF
TRBJ2-2	TRBV27	once	-	TGTGCCAGCATAGGGGAAACCGGGGAGCTGTTTTTT	CASIGETGELFF
TRBJ2-5	TRBV9	-	-	TGTGCCAGCAGCCCCGGTGGTGGGAAAGAGACCCAGTACTTC	CASSPGGGKETQYF
TRBJ1-1	TRBV28	-	-	TGTGCCAGCAGCTTCGGGGGGCAGGGGTGGAACACTGAAGCTTTCTTT	CASSFGGQGWNTEAFF
TRBJ2-2	TRBV5-1	-	TRBD1	TGCGCCAGCAAACGGACAGGGGGCAACACCGGGGAGCTGTTTTTT	CASKRTGGNTGELFF
TRBJ1-2	TRBV9	-	-	TGTGCCAGCAGCGTAAAACTGGGGCCTTCCGGCTACACCTTC	CASSVKLGPSGYTF
TRBJ1-1	TRBV6-5	-	-	TGTGCCAGCAGCCCACTTGGGGGTAACACTGAAGCTTTCTTT	CASSPLGGNTEAFF
TRBJ1-1	TRBV19	-	-	TGTGCCAGTAGTCGGGACCTCATGAACACTGAAGCTTTCTTT	CASSRDLMNTEAFF
TRBJ2-7	TRBV7-8	-	TRBD1	TGTGCCAGCAGCCCCCCAGGGGGAGAGTCCTACGAGCAGTACTTC	CASSPPGGESYEQYF
TRBJ1-5	TRBV28	-	-	TGTGCCAGCAGTTTGGGAGGGGGTGGCAATCAGCCCCAGCATTTT	CASSLGGGGNQPQHF
TRBJ1-5	TRBV10-2	-	TRBD1	TGCGCCAGCAGTCAACAGGGGGCCAATCAGCCCCAGCATTTT	CASSQQGANQPQHF
TRBJ2-7	TRBV7-6	once	TRBD2	TGTGCCAGCAGCAAAGGGGTTACTAGCGGGAGAAACTACGAGCAGTACTTC	CASSKGVTSGRNYEQYF
TRBJ2-3	TRBV7-8	-	TRBD1	TGTGCCAGCAGCTGGGACAGGGCAACAGATACGCAGTATTTT	CASSWDRATDTQYF